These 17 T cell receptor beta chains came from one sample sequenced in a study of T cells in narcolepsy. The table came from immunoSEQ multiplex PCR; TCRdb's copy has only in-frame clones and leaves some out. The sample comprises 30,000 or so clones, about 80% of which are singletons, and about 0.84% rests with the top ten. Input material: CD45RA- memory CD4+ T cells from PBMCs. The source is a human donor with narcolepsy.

In DNA form, the CDR3 reads TGTGCCAGCAGTGACACTTATCAGCCCCAGCATTTT. Its protein product is CASSDTYQPQHF. The chain joins TRBV28 to TRBJ1-5; D remains ambiguous. This CDR3 comprises 12 residues. Per the germline V gene, CDR1 is MDHEN and CDR2 is SYDVKM. With 5 bases removed from V and 5 bases from J, the gap between germline ends came to 7 bases. The full variable domain, its missing parts supplied by reference TRBV28 and TRBJ1-5, is DVKVTQSSRYLVKRTGEKVFLECVQDMDHENMFWYRQDPGLGLRLIYFSYDVKMKEKGDIPEGYSVSREKKERFSLILESASTNQTSMYLCASSDTYQPQHFGDGTRLSIL.

The CDR3 protein is CASSEGQGRNTIYF. The CDR3 DNA sequence: TGTGCCAGCAGTGAGGGACAGGGGAGAAACACCATATATTTT. The chain combines TRBV6-5 with TRBJ1-3; 10 nucleotides agree with TRBD1. The CDR3 runs 14 residues. The J segment lost 5 bases and the V segment lost 5 bases, leaving 3 bases of the junction unmatched. CDR1 is MNHEY and CDR2 is SVGAGI in the germline V gene.

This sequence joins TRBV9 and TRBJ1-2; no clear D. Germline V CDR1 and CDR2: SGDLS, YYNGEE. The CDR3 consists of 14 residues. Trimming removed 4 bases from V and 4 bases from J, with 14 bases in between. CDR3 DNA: TGTGCCAGCAGCCCGCGACTGGATAGCTATGGCTACACCTTC. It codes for CASSPRLDSYGYTF.

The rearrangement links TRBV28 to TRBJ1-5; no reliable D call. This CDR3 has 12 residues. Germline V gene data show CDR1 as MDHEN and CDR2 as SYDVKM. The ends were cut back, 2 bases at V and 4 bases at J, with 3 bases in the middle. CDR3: CASSLTNQPQHF. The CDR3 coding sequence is TGTGCCAGCAGTTTAACTAATCAGCCCCAGCATTTT. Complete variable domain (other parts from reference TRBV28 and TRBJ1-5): DVKVTQSSRYLVKRTGEKVFLECVQDMDHENMFWYRQDPGLGLRLIYFSYDVKMKEKGDIPEGYSVSREKKERFSLILESASTNQTSMYLCASSLTNQPQHFGDGTRLSIL.

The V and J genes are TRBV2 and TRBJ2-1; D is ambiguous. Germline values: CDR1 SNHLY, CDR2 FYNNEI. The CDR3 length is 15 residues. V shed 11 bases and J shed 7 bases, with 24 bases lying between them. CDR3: CASKSDLGLANEQFF. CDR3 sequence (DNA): TGTGCCTCCAAGTCGGACCTAGGTTTGGCTAATGAGCAGTTCTTC.

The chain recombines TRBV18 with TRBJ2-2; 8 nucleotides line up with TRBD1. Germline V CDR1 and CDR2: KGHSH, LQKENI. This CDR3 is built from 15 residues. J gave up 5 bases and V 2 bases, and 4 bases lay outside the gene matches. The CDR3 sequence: CASSPRTGSTGELFF. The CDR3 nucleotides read TGTGCCAGCTCACCAAGGACAGGGTCAACCGGGGAGCTGTTTTTT.

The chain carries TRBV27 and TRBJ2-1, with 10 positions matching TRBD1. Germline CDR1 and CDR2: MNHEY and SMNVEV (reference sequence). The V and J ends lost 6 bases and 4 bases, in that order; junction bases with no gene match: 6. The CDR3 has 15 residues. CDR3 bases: TGTGCCAGCAGGCCGACAGGGGGCGTTTACAATGAGCAGTTCTTC. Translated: CASRPTGGVYNEQFF.

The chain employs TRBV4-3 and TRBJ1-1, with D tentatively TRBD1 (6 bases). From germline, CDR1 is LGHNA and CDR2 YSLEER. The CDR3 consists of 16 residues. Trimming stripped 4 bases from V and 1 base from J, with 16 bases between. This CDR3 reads CASSLTTGQWNTEAFF. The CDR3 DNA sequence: TGCGCCAGCAGCCTGACGACAGGACAATGGAACACTGAAGCTTTCTTT.

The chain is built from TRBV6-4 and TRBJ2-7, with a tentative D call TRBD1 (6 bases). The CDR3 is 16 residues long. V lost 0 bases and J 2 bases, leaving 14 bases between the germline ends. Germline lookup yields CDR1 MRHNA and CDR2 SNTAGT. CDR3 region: CASSDSIRDKTYEQYF. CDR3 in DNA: TGTGCCAGCAGTGACTCGATCCGGGACAAAACCTACGAGCAGTACTTC.

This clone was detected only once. CDR3 loop: CASSRERGGLNEQFF. CDR3 nucleotides: TGTGCCAGCAGCCGTGAGCGGGGGGGCCTCAATGAGCAGTTCTTC. This chain links TRBV6-5 with TRBJ2-1, with 10 bases matching TRBD2. The CDR3 has 15 amino acids. Germline V CDR1 and CDR2: MNHEY, SVGAGI. V dropped 6 bases and J dropped 6; count of bases not matched to a gene: 8.

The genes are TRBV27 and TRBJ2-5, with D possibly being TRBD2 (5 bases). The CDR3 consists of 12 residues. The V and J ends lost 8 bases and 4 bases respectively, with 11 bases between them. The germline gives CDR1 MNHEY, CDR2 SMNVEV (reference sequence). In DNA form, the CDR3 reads TGTGCCAGCTCGCCCGCGGGAGAGACCCAGTACTTC. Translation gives CASSPAGETQYF.

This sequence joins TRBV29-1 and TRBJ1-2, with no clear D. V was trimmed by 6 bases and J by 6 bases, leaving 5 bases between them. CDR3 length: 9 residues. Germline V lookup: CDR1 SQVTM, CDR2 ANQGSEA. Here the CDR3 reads CSVLDGYTF. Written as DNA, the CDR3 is TGCAGCGTATTGGATGGCTACACCTTC.

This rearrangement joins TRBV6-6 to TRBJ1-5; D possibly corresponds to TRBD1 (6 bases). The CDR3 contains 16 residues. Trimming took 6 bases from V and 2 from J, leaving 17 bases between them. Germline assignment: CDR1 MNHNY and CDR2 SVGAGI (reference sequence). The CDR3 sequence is CASSWGTGTGNQPQHF. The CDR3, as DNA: TGTGCCAGCAGCTGGGGAACAGGGACGGGCAATCAGCCCCAGCATTTT.

Written as DNA, the CDR3 is TGCGCCAGCAGCCAAGGCCCCGGACAGGGGGCGGGGGGCTACACCTTC. Protein sequence: CASSQGPGQGAGGYTF. The rearrangement uses TRBV4-3 and TRBJ1-2; TRBD1 aligns across 11 bases. The CDR3 is made up of 16 amino acids. Germline V gene sequence: CDR1 LGHNA, CDR2 YSLEER. V was clipped by 1 base and J by 8 bases; unmatched bases: 9.

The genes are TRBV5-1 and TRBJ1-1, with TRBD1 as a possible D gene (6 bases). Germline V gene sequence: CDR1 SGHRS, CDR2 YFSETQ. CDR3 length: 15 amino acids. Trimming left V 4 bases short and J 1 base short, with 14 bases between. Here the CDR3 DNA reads TGCGCCAGCAGCATAGATGGACAGAGGAACACTGAAGCTTTCTTT. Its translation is CASSIDGQRNTEAFF.

For the CDR3, the DNA is TGTGCCACCAGCATCCCGCAGGACGGCTATGGCTACACCTTC. Translated: CATSIPQDGYGYTF. The V and J genes are TRBV15 and TRBJ1-2; D is uncertain. The ends were cut back, 4 bases at V and 4 bases at J, with 13 bases in the middle. Germline V lookup: CDR1 LNHNV, CDR2 YYDKDF (reference sequence). This CDR3 contains 14 residues. Full variable domain (rest looked up from reference TRBV15 and TRBJ1-2): DAMVIQNPRYQVTQFGKPVTLSCSQTLNHNVMYWYQQKSSQAPKLLFHYYDKDFNNEADTPDNFQSRRPNTSFCFLDIRSPGLGDTAMYLCATSIPQDGYGYTFGSGTRLTVV.

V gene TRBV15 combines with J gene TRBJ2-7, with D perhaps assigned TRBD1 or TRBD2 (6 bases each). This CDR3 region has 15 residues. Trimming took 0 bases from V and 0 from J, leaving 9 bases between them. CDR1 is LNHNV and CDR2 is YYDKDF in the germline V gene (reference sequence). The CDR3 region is CATSRERGVSYEQYF. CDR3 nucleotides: TGTGCCACCAGCAGAGAAAGGGGGGTCTCCTACGAGCAGTACTTC. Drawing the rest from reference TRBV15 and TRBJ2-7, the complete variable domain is DAMVIQNPRYQVTQFGKPVTLSCSQTLNHNVMYWYQQKSSQAPKLLFHYYDKDFNNEADTPDNFQSRRPNTSFCFLDIRSPGLGDTAMYLCATSRERGVSYEQYFGPGTRLTVT.